These 24 T cell receptor beta chains were sequenced from one sample in a study of CD4 T cell repertoires and nickel. TCRdb analysed the RT-PCR reads with MiXCR anew, one entry per CDR3 protein. Of about 230 distinct CDR3 sequences in the sample, less than 75% were seen once. Sequenced material: CD4+ T cells from blood, not recorded whether cultured. Source of these receptors: a human donor in a nickel allergy study, with or without nickel allergy (not recorded which). It is not recorded whether this sample comes from one donor or several.

J is TRBJ1-2 and V is TRBV6-6, with TRBD1 as a possible D gene (6 bases). V dropped 6 bases and J dropped 4 bases, with 15 bases sitting between them. Per the germline V gene, CDR1 is MNHNY and CDR2 is SVGAGI (reference sequence). The CDR3 spans 14 residues. DNA of the CDR3: TGTGCCAGCAGCCAAACAGGGAACGGCTATGGCTACACCTTC. Amino acids: CASSQTGNGYGYTF.

The chain couples TRBV20-1 to TRBJ2-4; D is uncertain. The CDR3 is made up of 13 amino acids. The V gene lost 6 bases and the J gene lost 0 bases, with 9 bases spanning the gap. The germline V gene encodes CDR1 DFQATT and CDR2 SNEGSKA (reference sequence). The CDR3 sequence: CSAHSGAKNIQYF. The CDR3 DNA reads TGCAGTGCCCATAGTGGAGCCAAAAACATTCAGTACTTC.

The chain links TRBV24-1 to TRBJ2-1, with 13 bases matching TRBD2. J lost 1 base, V lost 4 bases, and 6 bases had no gene match. The CDR3 covers 18 residues. Germline V gene lookup returns CDR1 KGHDR and CDR2 SFDVKD. In DNA form, the CDR3 reads TGTGCCACCAGTGAACCCTGGACTAGCGGGAGTTCCTACAATGAGCAGTTCTTC. Translating gives CATSEPWTSGSSYNEQFF.

V and J are TRBV20-1 and TRBJ2-1; D uncertain. Deletions cut 0 bases from V and 5 bases from J, with 14 bases between. The CDR3 has 15 residues. CDR1 and CDR2 from the germline V gene are DFQATT and SNEGSKA (reference sequence). The CDR3 region is CSARDGSPTDNEQFF. The CDR3 DNA reads TGCAGTGCTAGAGACGGCAGCCCAACTGACAATGAGCAGTTCTTC.

About this clonotype itself: One end of the junction fails to match germline, which may point to a read error. The chain couples TRBV4-1 to TRBJ1-5; D remains ambiguous. Germline lookup yields CDR1 MGHRA and CDR2 YSYEKL. The CDR3 sequence is 17 residues long. CDR3 DNA sequence: TGCGCCAGCAGCAAAGAAGGCCGACAAGATAGCAATCAGCCCCAGCATTTT. As protein: CASSKEGRQDSNQPQHF.

This clonotype was counted only a few times. The chain is built from TRBV29-1 and TRBJ1-3; no clear D gene. Germline CDR1 and CDR2: SQVTM and ANQGSEA. This CDR3 comprises 14 residues. Trimming shortened V by 5 bases and J by 0 bases, and 11 bases separated the two germline ends. The CDR3 is CSVLSQASGNTIYF. CDR3 nucleotide sequence: TGCAGCGTTCTTTCCCAGGCCTCTGGAAACACCATATATTTT. Complete variable domain (other parts from reference TRBV29-1 and TRBJ1-3): SAVISQKPSRDICQRGTSLTIQCQVDSQVTMMFWYRQQPGQSLTLIATANQGSEATYESGFVIDKFPISRPNLTFSTLTVSNMSPEDSSIYLCSVLSQASGNTIYFGEGSWLTVV.

The chain employs TRBV7-3 and TRBJ2-5; possibly TRBD2 for D (6 bases). The V gene lost 5 bases and the J gene lost 4 bases, with 14 bases spanning the gap. This CDR3 has 14 residues. CDR1 and CDR2 (germline): SGHTA, FQGTGA. CDR3 protein: CASSRNGGSETQYF. The CDR3, as DNA: TGTGCCAGCAGCCGAAATGGGGGGTCAGAGACCCAGTACTTC. The whole variable domain, filled in from reference TRBV7-3 and TRBJ2-5, reads GAGVSQTPSNKVTEKGKYVELRCDPISGHTALYWYRQSLGQGPEFLIYFQGTGAADDSGLPNDRFFAVRPEGSVSTLKIQRTERGDSAVYLCASSRNGGSETQYFGPGTRLLVL.

This clonotype occurred once. The rearrangement uses TRBV6-2 or TRBV6-3 and TRBJ1-5, with 7 bases identical to TRBD1. The ends lost 6 bases at V and 2 bases at J; junction bases unmatched: 7. The CDR3 spans 15 residues. Germline lookup yields CDR1 MNHEY and CDR2 SVGEGT. CDR3 bases: TGTGCCAGCAGGCCAGGGGGGGGGGGCAATCAGCCCCAGCATTTT. Its protein product is CASRPGGGGNQPQHF.

The sample holds a few counts of this clonotype. This chain links TRBV11-2 with TRBJ1-6; D ambiguous. The ends were cut back, 5 bases at V and 6 bases at J, with 8 bases in the middle. The CDR3 length is 13 residues. Germline CDR1 and CDR2: SGHAT and FQNNGV. Written as DNA, the CDR3 is TGTGCCAGCAGCCTGGGGATTAATTCACCCCTCCACTTT. Its protein is CASSLGINSPLHF.

The V and J genes are TRBV18 and TRBJ2-5; D is unclear. From germline, CDR1 is KGHSH and CDR2 LQKENI. V shed 0 bases and J shed 1 base, with 6 bases lying between them. This CDR3 is 14 amino acids long. The CDR3 here is CASSPPSPQETQYF. CDR3 bases: TGTGCCAGCTCACCACCCTCGCCCCAAGAGACCCAGTACTTC.

This chain connects TRBV15 to TRBJ1-4, with 8 nucleotides matching TRBD1. The J segment lost 4 bases and the V segment lost 7 bases, leaving 5 bases of the junction unmatched. CDR3 size: 14 residues. Germline loops: CDR1 LNHNV, CDR2 YYDKDF (reference sequence). CDR3 sequence reads: CATTTGGDNEKLFF. Here the CDR3 DNA reads TGTGCCACCACCACAGGGGGGGATAATGAAAAACTGTTTTTT.

The V and J genes are TRBV20-1 and TRBJ1-5, with D perhaps TRBD1 (6 bases). This CDR3 is built from 14 residues. The germline gives CDR1 DFQATT, CDR2 SNEGSKA (reference sequence). Trimming cost V 3 bases and J 0 bases, with 9 bases left between them. The CDR3, as DNA: TGCAGTGCTAGCCAGGGGTATAGCAATCAGCCCCAGCATTTT. Translation gives CSASQGYSNQPQHF.

This chain uses TRBV10-2 with TRBJ2-7; 8 positions match TRBD2. The CDR3 consists of 13 residues. Germline V gene data show CDR1 as WSHSY and CDR2 as SAAADI. The J segment lost 6 bases and the V segment lost 8 bases, leaving 9 bases of the junction unmatched. CDR3 nucleotides: TGCGCCAGCGCCGGAGGGACTAGACGCGAGCAGTACTTC. Protein product: CASAGGTRREQYF.

The chain employs TRBV20-1 and TRBJ2-7; D is unresolved. V was trimmed by 0 bases and J by 2 bases, leaving 14 bases between them. The V gene's germline CDR1 is DFQATT and CDR2 SNEGSKA (reference sequence). This CDR3 region has 15 residues. CDR3 bases: TGCAGTGCTAGAGAAATCGGCCTAACCACCTACGAGCAGTACTTC. Its protein is CSAREIGLTTYEQYF.

The chain links TRBV7-2 to TRBJ1-5; 7 bases are a match to TRBD1. Germline CDR1 is SGHTA and CDR2 is FQGNSA. V dropped 5 bases and J dropped 4; count of bases not matched to a gene: 8. This CDR3 is 15 amino acids long. The CDR3, as DNA: TGTGCCAGCAGCGTCTCAGGGACAGAGAATCAGCCCCAGCATTTT. Its protein is CASSVSGTENQPQHF.

This clonotype has only a few counts. The chain couples TRBV5-1 to TRBJ2-2; 11 nucleotides align to TRBD2. Germline-derived CDR1 and CDR2 are SGHRS and YFSETQ. There are 15 residues in the CDR3. With V trimmed by 4 bases and J by 4 bases, 3 bases remained unmatched. CDR3 sequence (DNA): TGCGCCAGCAGCCGGACTAGCGGGCTCACCGGGGAGCTGTTTTTT. Residues: CASSRTSGLTGELFF.

The genes are TRBV4-2 and TRBJ2-7, with D perhaps given as TRBD1 or TRBD2 (5 bases each). Germline CDR1 and CDR2: LGHNA and YNFKEQ. V was shortened by 4 bases and J by 3 bases, with 22 bases between the two germline ends. CDR3 length: 17 residues. CDR3 loop: CASSPTTGLRGDYEQYF. The DNA of the CDR3 is TGTGCCAGCAGCCCTACGACTGGTTTGAGGGGTGACTACGAGCAGTACTTC.

This clonotype was seen only once. The V call is TRBV2, the J call TRBJ2-4, with 12 bases that match TRBD2. The V segment lost 7 bases and the J segment 6 bases; nucleotides outside the gene matches: 4. This CDR3 comprises 14 residues. Germline lookup yields CDR1 SNHLY and CDR2 FYNNEI. CDR3 sequence reads: CASTSGRALNIQYF. As DNA, the CDR3 is TGTGCCAGCACTAGCGGGAGGGCCCTAAACATTCAGTACTTC.

This chain joins TRBV20-1 and TRBJ1-2, with 9 nucleotides matching TRBD1. This CDR3 comprises 14 residues. Germline V gives CDR1 DFQATT, CDR2 SNEGSKA (reference sequence). The J segment lost 0 bases and the V segment lost 7 bases, leaving 6 bases of the junction unmatched. The CDR3 bases are TGCAGTGTCATACAGGGGGCGTCTAACTATGGCTACACCTTC. This gives the protein CSVIQGASNYGYTF.

This clonotype was detected once. The chain joins TRBV4-1 to TRBJ2-5; tentatively, D is TRBD1 (5 bases). Germline V gene data show CDR1 as MGHRA and CDR2 as YSYEKL. The CDR3 loop spans 14 amino acids. Trimming took 3 bases from V and 1 from J, leaving 9 bases between them. The CDR3 protein is CASSQGPIQETQYF. The CDR3 region has the DNA TGCGCCAGCAGCCAGGGGCCGATCCAAGAGACCCAGTACTTC.

The chain couples TRBV7-9 to TRBJ1-3, with TRBD1 as a possible D gene (5 bases). This CDR3 spans 13 amino acids. Between the trimmed V and J ends, which lost 5 bases and 4 bases, there was a span of 9 bases. Germline V gene sequence: CDR1 SEHNR, CDR2 FQNEAQ (reference sequence). CDR3 nucleotide sequence: TGTGCCAGCAGCCCTTCAGGGGGAAACACCATATATTTT. This gives the protein CASSPSGGNTIYF.

The chain employs TRBV28 and TRBJ2-5; 10 positions match TRBD2. The CDR3 has 13 residues. Germline loops: CDR1 MDHEN, CDR2 SYDVKM. With V trimmed by 6 bases and J by 4 bases, 2 bases remained unmatched. CDR3 nucleotides: TGTGCCAGCAGACCTAGCGGGAGAGAGACCCAGTACTTC. It translates to CASRPSGRETQYF.

V and J are TRBV7-2 and TRBJ2-7, with 8 positions matching TRBD2. Germline values: CDR1 SGHTA, CDR2 FQGNSA. The CDR3 sequence is 14 residues long. The V and J ends lost 5 bases and 2 bases, in that order; junction bases with no gene match: 5. CDR3 sequence reads: CASSPRTSPYEQYF. The DNA for the CDR3 is TGTGCCAGCAGCCCCCGGACTAGCCCCTACGAGCAGTACTTC.

This chain joins TRBV7-3 and TRBJ2-2; D not resolved. The CDR3 consists of 16 residues. V lost 1 base to trimming and J lost 0 bases, with 9 bases between them. Germline CDR1 SGHTA, CDR2 FQGTGA. CDR3 sequence reads: CASSLSAGPNTGELFF. CDR3 DNA: TGTGCCAGCAGCTTAAGCGCAGGCCCGAACACCGGGGAGCTGTTTTTT.